The clone carrying this T cell receptor (beta chain) was detected ten times or more. CDR1 is SNHLY, CDR2 FYNNEI, per germline. This CDR3 spans 14 amino acids. V gave up 7 bases and J gave up 0 bases; unmatched junction bases: 6. The source material, RNA transcripts, was used to amplify TCR beta CDR3 regions. HTBI primers were used for first-round RT-PCR of the TCR CDR3. From the multiplex PCR reads, TCRdb called clonotypes with MiXCR, one entry per CDR3 protein. The table lists about 290,000 distinct CDR3 sequences, roughly 15% of them singletons. The sample is drawn from a study of T cells in Graves' hyperthyroidism and ophthalmopathy.

The clonotype comes from a woman in her 50s with Graves' hyperthyroidism that later progressed to Graves' ophthalmopathy. V is TRBV2 and J is TRBJ2-7; TRBD2 matches 7 bases. The sequencing sample was made of blood. CDR3 coding DNA: TGTGCCAGCAAAGAGTCTAGCGGCTCCTACGAGCAGTACTTC. Encoded protein: CASKESSGSYEQYF.